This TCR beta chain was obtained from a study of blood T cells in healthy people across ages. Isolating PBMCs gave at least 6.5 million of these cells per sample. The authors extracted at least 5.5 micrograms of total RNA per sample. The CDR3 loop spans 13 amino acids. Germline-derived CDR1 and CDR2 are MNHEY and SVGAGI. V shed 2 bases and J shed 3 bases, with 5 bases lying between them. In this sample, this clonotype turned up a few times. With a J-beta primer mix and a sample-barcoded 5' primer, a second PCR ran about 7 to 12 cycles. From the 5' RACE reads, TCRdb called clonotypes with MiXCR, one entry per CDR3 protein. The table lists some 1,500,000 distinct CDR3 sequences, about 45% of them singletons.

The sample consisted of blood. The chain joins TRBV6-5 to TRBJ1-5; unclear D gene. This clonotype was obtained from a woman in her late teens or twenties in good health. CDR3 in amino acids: CASSYGINQPQHF. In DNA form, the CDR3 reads TGTGCCAGCAGTTACGGAATCAATCAGCCCCAGCATTTT.